This T cell receptor beta chain stems from a study of OX40 agonist ivuxolimab in advanced cancers. Study-wide findings and caveats: Normalized T-cell clonal expansion was also low in some nonresponders.

A word on this clone: Its antigen is undetermined.

Assay used: immunoSEQ multiplex PCR; TCRdb lists only in-frame clones, some missing. Of some 21,000 clones listed, roughly 91% are singletons. Peripheral blood came from all dose cohorts at three timepoints. This TCR came from an adult with an advanced solid tumor such as melanoma, head and neck, liver or kidney cancer. Sequenced material: CD4+ or CD8+ T cells sorted from blood, taken in a trial of the OX40 agonist ivuxolimab.

The CDR3 DNA follows: TGTGCCAGCAGTGAGAGAGGTGAGCAGTTCTTC. Its protein product is CASSERGEQFF. V is TRBV6-1 and J is TRBJ2-1; D is ambiguous. This CDR3 has 11 residues. Trimming took off 3 bases at V and 9 bases at J, with 6 bases between the two ends. The germline CDR1 and CDR2 sequences are MNHNS and SASEGT.